This paragraph reports one T cell receptor beta chain. What this receptor recognizes is not known. A junction end diverges from the germline sequence, so it may reflect a read error. The CDR3, cysteine through phenylalanine, is 15 amino acids long. CDR3 DNA only is kept here, 45 bases in frame from base 1. According to the germline V gene (reference sequence), CDR1 reads SSHAT and CDR2 reads FNYEAQ. The trial excluded patients who had a history of autoimmune disease or were on systemic immunosuppression. Peripheral blood for TCR sequencing was collected from all dose cohorts at baseline, on cycle 4 day 1, and on cycle 7 day 1. Samples came from an open-label, multicenter, first-in-human phase I dose-escalation trial of ivuxolimab. Adults with locally advanced or metastatic melanoma, renal cell carcinoma, hepatocellular carcinoma or head and neck squamous cell carcinoma were enrolled in the trial. Before TCR sequencing, CD4+ T cells and CD8+ T cells from peripheral blood were sorted into separate populations.

The data were obtained in a study of OX40 agonist ivuxolimab in advanced cancers. The study in broad terms: The costimulatory receptor OX40 (CD134) was targeted by ivuxolimab, a fully human IgG2 agonistic monoclonal antibody. Peripheral TCRbeta sequencing was intended to test whether TCR sequence diversity was altered and clonal T-cell expansion was caused by ivuxolimab. Prior anti-PD-1, anti-PD-L1 or anti-CTLA-4 therapy was permitted, and 30% to 45% of dose-escalation patients had received checkpoint inhibitors. The paper reports the monotherapy dose-escalation portion (N = 52 patients) of the phase I ivuxolimab trial. Among the approximately 50 dose-escalation patients, around 19 had hepatocellular carcinoma, about 15 melanoma, 9 renal cell carcinoma and 9 head and neck cancer. Intravenous ivuxolimab was administered to patients every 2 weeks at six dose levels: 0.01, 0.1, 0.3, 1.5, 3 and 10 mg/kg. Three dose-escalation patients achieved partial responses, one with hepatocellular carcinoma and two with cutaneous melanoma. In the dose-escalation cohort, around four fifths of patients were male, and the mean age was approximately 60 years, with a range of roughly 23 to 85.

Genomic DNA was extracted from sorted cells for sequencing of the TCRbeta CDR3 region. The immunoSEQ Assay was used to sequence the TCRbeta CDR3 regions. In its TCRdb copy, this immuneACCESS table keeps in-frame sequences only and misses some clones. Where compared with another copy, unresolved V genes explain less than half of these, and the others have no known cause. Counted in this sample were 60,000 or so clones; 85% to 90% of them appeared once. The top ten clonotypes cover roughly 4.5% of the sample. Broader findings and caveats from the paper: In the 0.1-3.0 mg/kg groups, partial responders were among the patients with the lowest normalized peripheral clonal expansion, particularly in CD8+ T cells. The antigen specificity of the clonally expanded peripheral T cells was not determined. Low levels of normalized T-cell clonal expansion were also seen in some patients who did not respond. Clonal expansion of both CD4+ and CD8+ blood T cells was observed from baseline to week 6 at doses 0.1 to 3.0 mg/kg. After ivuxolimab, CD8+ T cells had more expanded clones than CD4+ T cells on average.

The source of this sequence is an adult with an advanced solid tumor such as melanoma, head and neck, liver or kidney cancer. Specimen: CD4+ or CD8+ T cells sorted from blood, collected in a trial of the OX40 agonist ivuxolimab. This chain joins TRBV7-7 to TRBJ2-5; 7 middle bases align to TRBD2. The DNA is TGTGCTAGCAGCTTAACCGGGACTACGCAAGAGACCCAGTACTTC. Translated, it gives CASSLTGTTQETQYF.